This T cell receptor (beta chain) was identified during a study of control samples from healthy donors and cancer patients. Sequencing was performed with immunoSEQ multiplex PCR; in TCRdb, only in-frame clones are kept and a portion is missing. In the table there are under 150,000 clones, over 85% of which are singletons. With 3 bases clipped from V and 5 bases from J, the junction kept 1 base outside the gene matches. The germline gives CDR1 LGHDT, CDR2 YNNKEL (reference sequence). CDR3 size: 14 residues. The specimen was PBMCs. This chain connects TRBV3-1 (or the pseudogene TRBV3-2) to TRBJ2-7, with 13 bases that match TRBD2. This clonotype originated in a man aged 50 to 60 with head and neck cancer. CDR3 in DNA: TGTGCCAGCAGCCATACTAGCGGGGGGGACGAGCAGTACTTC. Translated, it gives CASSHTSGGDEQYF.